The 20 T cell receptor beta chains listed next were all sequenced from one sample in a study of T cell responses to AZD1222 COVID-19 vaccine. Assay: immunoSEQ multiplex PCR; the TCRdb copy retains only in-frame clones and omits some. The sample holds approximately 100,000 clones, roughly 89% seen once. Sequencing used peripheral blood, obtained on day 0 of AZD1222 vaccination. The receptors derive from an adult in good health.

The rearrangement links TRBV7-2 to TRBJ1-4, with TRBD1 as a possible D gene (5 bases). The length of the CDR3 is 14 residues. The V gene lost 5 bases and the J gene lost 8 bases, with 15 bases spanning the gap. Germline CDR1 reads SGHTA; CDR2 reads FQGNSA. As DNA, the CDR3 is TGTGCCAGCAGCGTAGGACCCGGGGGGGAAAAACTGTTTTTT. Its protein product is CASSVGPGGEKLFF.

The chain employs TRBV28 and TRBJ2-7, with a possible D match to TRBD1 (5 bases). This CDR3 region has 15 residues. The ends were cut back, 6 bases at V and 0 bases at J, with 15 bases in the middle. CDR1 MDHEN and CDR2 SYDVKM come from the germline V gene. Here the CDR3 DNA reads TGTGCCAGCAGCCAGCCAGGTGGGGCCTCCTACGAGCAGTACTTC. It is translated as CASSQPGGASYEQYF. The whole variable domain, remainder taken from reference TRBV28 and TRBJ2-7, is DVKVTQSSRYLVKRTGEKVFLECVQDMDHENMFWYRQDPGLGLRLIYFSYDVKMKEKGDIPEGYSVSREKKERFSLILESASTNQTSMYLCASSQPGGASYEQYFGPGTRLTVT.

In its sample, this clone was seen a few times. This rearrangement joins TRBV4-2 to TRBJ1-5; 7 bases fit TRBD1. Germline loops: CDR1 LGHNA, CDR2 YNFKEQ. Unmatched junction bases numbered 6, after V lost 4 bases and J lost 0 bases. CDR3 length: 16 residues. The CDR3 reads CASSPQGGYSNQPQHF. CDR3 sequence (DNA): TGTGCCAGCAGCCCCCAGGGGGGTTATAGCAATCAGCCCCAGCATTTT.

This rearrangement joins TRBV28 to TRBJ2-2; TRBD2 matches 7 bases. This CDR3 is 14 amino acids long. V was clipped by 5 bases and J by 4 bases; unmatched bases: 4. CDR1 and CDR2 (germline): MDHEN, SYDVKM. In DNA form, the CDR3 reads TGTGCCAGCAGTCCCGCGGGGGTCACCGGGGAGCTGTTTTTT. Translation: CASSPAGVTGELFF.

The chain has TRBV7-2 and TRBJ1-6, with a tentative D call TRBD1 (6 bases). The V gene lost 5 bases and the J gene lost 6 bases, with 14 bases spanning the gap. Germline assignment: CDR1 SGHTA and CDR2 FQGNSA. CDR3 length: 15 residues. Here the CDR3 reads CASSPRGGGNSPLHF. In DNA form, the CDR3 reads TGTGCCAGCAGCCCGAGGGGGGGTGGTAATTCACCCCTCCACTTT.

The rearrangement uses TRBV7-2 and TRBJ1-1; weak D call: TRBD1 (6 bases). Germline CDR1 SGHTA, CDR2 FQGNSA. Trimming took 3 bases from V and 6 from J, leaving 8 bases between them. The CDR3 is made up of 12 amino acids. CDR3 protein: CASSFAGAEAFF. CDR3 in DNA: TGTGCCAGCAGCTTCGCAGGGGCTGAAGCTTTCTTT.

This clone was found a few times. In DNA form, the CDR3 reads TGTGCCAGCAGTTTATCGAGGGCAGGGGGGACGGATGAAAAACTGTTTTTT. This codes for CASSLSRAGGTDEKLFF. V usage is TRBV28 and J usage is TRBJ1-4; 7 nucleotides line up with TRBD1. V lost 1 base and J lost 6; bases outside the gene matches: 11. Germline V gene data show CDR1 as MDHEN and CDR2 as SYDVKM. CDR3 length: 17 amino acids.

The chain uses TRBV28 and TRBJ1-6, with D tentatively TRBD1 (6 bases). Germline CDR1 MDHEN, CDR2 SYDVKM. Deletions cut 3 bases from V and 9 bases from J, with 15 bases between. The CDR3 is 15 residues long. CDR3 sequence reads: CASSFKRGGGSPLHF. The CDR3 DNA is TGTGCCAGCAGTTTTAAAAGAGGGGGAGGTTCACCCCTCCACTTT. The full variable domain, with the rest looked up from reference TRBV28 and TRBJ1-6, is DVKVTQSSRYLVKRTGEKVFLECVQDMDHENMFWYRQDPGLGLRLIYFSYDVKMKEKGDIPEGYSVSREKKERFSLILESASTNQTSMYLCASSFKRGGGSPLHFGNGTRLTVT.

The J gene is TRBJ1-2, the V gene TRBV7-9; no clear D. Germline-derived CDR1 and CDR2 are SEHNR and FQNEAQ (reference sequence). The CDR3 runs to 14 residues. Trimming cost V 2 bases and J 3 bases, with 10 bases left between them. CDR3 sequence: CASSLFAADYGYTF. The CDR3 coding sequence is TGTGCCAGCAGCTTATTCGCGGCCGACTATGGCTACACCTTC.

The CDR3 nucleotides read TGTGCCAGCAGTGAAGCGCTTATGGGGACAGCAGCAACTAATGAAAAACTGTTTTTT. It yields the protein CASSEALMGTAATNEKLFF. The V and J genes are TRBV6-1 and TRBJ1-4, with 7 bases aligning to TRBD1. The CDR3 consists of 19 residues. With 0 bases clipped from V and 0 bases from J, the junction kept 10 bases outside the gene matches. Germline values: CDR1 MNHNS, CDR2 SASEGT.

The chain uses TRBV2 and TRBJ1-2; 7 bases are shared with TRBD1. Germline V CDR1 and CDR2: SNHLY, FYNNEI. The CDR3 is 15 residues long. V was clipped by 6 bases and J by 3 bases; unmatched bases: 10. CDR3 coding DNA: TGTGCCAGCAGGGCCACAGGGGTGGGGGACTATGGCTACACCTTC. This sequence encodes CASRATGVGDYGYTF. The full variable domain, rest sourced from reference TRBV2 and TRBJ1-2, is EPEVTQTPSHQVTQMGQEVILRCVPISNHLYFYWYRQILGQKVEFLVSFYNNEISEKSEIFDDQFSVERPDGSNFTLKIRSTKLEDSAMYFCASRATGVGDYGYTFGSGTRLTVV.

The chain has TRBV7-2 and TRBJ1-6; possible D gene TRBD1, 5 bases. The CDR3 has 13 amino acids. Germline CDR1 and CDR2: SGHTA and FQGNSA. The CDR3 nucleotides read TGTGCGTCGGGGGGCTCCTATAATTCACCCCTCCACTTT. It translates to CASGGSYNSPLHF.

V usage is TRBV6-2 or TRBV6-3 and J usage is TRBJ2-2, with D perhaps TRBD2 (5 bases). There are 14 residues in the CDR3. The V gene's germline CDR1 is MNHEY and CDR2 SVGEGT. V was clipped by 2 bases and J by 4 bases, with 8 bases between them. The chain's CDR3 is CASSYRGSTGELFF. CDR3 DNA sequence: TGTGCCAGCAGTTACCGGGGTAGCACCGGGGAGCTGTTTTTT.

The gene calls are TRBV7-9 and TRBJ1-3, with D perhaps matching TRBD1 (6 bases). The CDR3 runs 16 residues. Per germline, CDR1 SEHNR and CDR2 FQNEAQ (reference sequence). The ends were cut back, 2 bases at V and 8 bases at J, with 19 bases in the middle. The CDR3 protein is CASSLTSAKGGDTIYF. The CDR3 bases are TGTGCCAGCAGCTTAACGTCGGCGAAAGGGGGGGACACCATATATTTT.

V is TRBV5-1 and J is TRBJ2-7; TRBD1 agrees at 9 bases. V was clipped by 7 bases and J by 4 bases; unmatched bases: 9. Germline V lookup: CDR1 SGHRS, CDR2 YFSETQ. The CDR3 contains 14 residues. CDR3: CASSPRTGEYEQYF. DNA for the CDR3: TGCGCCAGCTCCCCCCGGACAGGGGAGTACGAGCAGTACTTC.

V is TRBV7-8 and J is TRBJ2-7; D may be TRBD1 or TRBD2 (6 bases each). The V gene lost 6 bases and the J gene lost 7 bases, with 19 bases spanning the gap. CDR1 SGHVS and CDR2 FQNEAQ come from the germline V gene. This CDR3 is built from 14 residues. The CDR3 spells CASRGERGRREQYF. CDR3 sequence (DNA): TGTGCCAGCAGGGGTGAGAGGGGGAGGAGGGAGCAGTACTTC.

This chain uses TRBV5-6 with TRBJ1-1; D is uncertain. The CDR3 extends over 15 amino acids. Germline V gene data show CDR1 as SGHDT and CDR2 as YYEEEE. Trimming cost V 1 base and J 6 bases, with 16 bases left between them. The CDR3 coding sequence is TGTGCCAGCAGCTTGACCGGACCCAATTGGGCTGAAGCTTTCTTT. It encodes CASSLTGPNWAEAFF.

The V and J genes are TRBV21-1 and TRBJ2-7; the listed D gene, TRBD2, was not tested against the DNA. TRBV21-1 is labeled a pseudogene. There are 17 residues in the CDR3. This CDR3 reads CASSKVMPRGFSYEQYF. DNA for the CDR3: TGTGCCAGCAGCAAAGTAATGCCTCGAGGGTTCTCCTACGAGCAGTACTTC.

A word on this clone: One end of the junction is discordant with germline, which a read error may explain. The chain employs TRBV4-2 and TRBJ1-1; a weak D match, TRBD1 (6 bases). The germline V gene has CDR1 LGHNA and CDR2 YNFKEQ. The length of the CDR3 is 12 residues. The CDR3 DNA reads TGTGCCAGCAGCCAATCGGGGGCAGAAGGTTTCTTT. Protein sequence: CASSQSGAEGFF.

The gene calls are TRBV7-8 and TRBJ2-1; D remains ambiguous. The CDR3 consists of 15 residues. Trimming took off 0 bases at V and 0 bases at J, with 6 bases between the two ends. Germline CDR1 SGHVS, CDR2 FQNEAQ. Here the CDR3 reads CASSLARSSYNEQFF. DNA of the CDR3: TGTGCCAGCAGCTTAGCTAGAAGCTCCTACAATGAGCAGTTCTTC.